This T cell receptor beta chain is drawn from a study of CD4 T cells in relation to SARS-CoV-2 and coronaviruses. Looking at the study overall: PBMCs were cultured with antigen for roughly 10 days before TCR beta sequencing. No peptide or an HIV-1 Nef peptide pool served as negative control. Whole-study results and caveats: SARS-CoV-2-driven expansion was significantly weaker in crossreactive than monoreactive clones.

Points on this clone: What it recognizes is unknown.

Unexposed donor CD4+ T cells date from about 2011-2018, before the COVID-19 pandemic. After 10 to 11 days of culture, CD4+ T cells were isolated. Half the medium was replaced with IL-2 medium on days 3 and 7. The CDR3 runs to 15 residues. The germline CDR1 and CDR2 sequences are SGHKS and YYEKEE (reference sequence). V lost 1 base and J lost 1, with 11 bases in between. Produced via immunoSEQ multiplex PCR; TCRdb's table is partial and in-frame only. The table lists around 23,000 clones, about 70% of them singletons. This sequence was found in a human donor in good health. Sequencing was carried out using CD4+ T cells from PBMCs, cultured in vitro. This sequence joins TRBV5-5 and TRBJ1-1; D is possibly TRBD1 (5 bases). CDR3 loop: CASSLFGTGNTEAFF. The CDR3 DNA reads as TGTGCCAGCAGCTTGTTTGGAACAGGGAACACTGAAGCTTTCTTT.